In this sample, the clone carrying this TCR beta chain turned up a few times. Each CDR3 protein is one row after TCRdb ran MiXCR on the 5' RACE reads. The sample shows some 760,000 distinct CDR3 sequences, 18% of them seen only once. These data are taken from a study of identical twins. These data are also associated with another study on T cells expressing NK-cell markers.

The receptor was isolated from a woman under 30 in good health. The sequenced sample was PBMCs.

In DNA, the CDR3 is TGTGCCAGCAGCGTGCCGAGTAGCGGACTCTCGAACACCGGGGAGCTGTTTTTT. This sequence encodes CASSVPSSGLSNTGELFF. The V call is TRBV9, the J call TRBJ2-2; TRBD2 is a possible D gene (6 bases). The CDR3 extends over 18 amino acids. CDR1 SGDLS and CDR2 YYNGEE come from the germline V gene. V lost 2 bases, J lost 0 bases, and 17 bases lay in between.